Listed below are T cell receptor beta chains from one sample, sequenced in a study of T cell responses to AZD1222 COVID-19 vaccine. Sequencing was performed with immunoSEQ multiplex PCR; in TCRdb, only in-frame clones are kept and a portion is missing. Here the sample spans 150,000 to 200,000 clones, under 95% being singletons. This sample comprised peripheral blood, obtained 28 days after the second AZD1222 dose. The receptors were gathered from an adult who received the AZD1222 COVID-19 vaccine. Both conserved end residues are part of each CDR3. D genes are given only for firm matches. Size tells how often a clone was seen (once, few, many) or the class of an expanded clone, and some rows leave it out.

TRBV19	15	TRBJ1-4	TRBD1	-	TGTGCCAGCAGTCCCACGGACAGGGGGCTTGAAAAACTGTTTTTT	CASSPTDRGLEKLFF
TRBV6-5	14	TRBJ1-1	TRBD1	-	TGTGCCAGCAGTTACAGGGGGCTTAACACTGAAGCTTTCTTT	CASSYRGLNTEAFF
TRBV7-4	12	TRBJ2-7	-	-	TGTGCCAGCAGCTCTACCTCCCACGAGCAGTACTTC	CASSSTSHEQYF
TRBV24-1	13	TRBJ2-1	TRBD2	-	TGTGCCACCAGTGAGGGGATAGCGGGAGGGCAGTTCTTC	CATSEGIAGGQFF
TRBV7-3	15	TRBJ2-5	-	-	TGTGCCAGCAGTCCGGGGGACAGACCTCAAGAGACCCAGTACTTC	CASSPGDRPQETQYF
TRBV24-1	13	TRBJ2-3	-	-	TGTGCCACCAGTGATCCCCCCACAGATACGCAGTATTTT	CATSDPPTDTQYF
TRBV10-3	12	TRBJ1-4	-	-	TGTGCCATCTCTGCAACTAATGAAAAACTGTTTTTT	CAISATNEKLFF
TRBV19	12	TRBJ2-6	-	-	TGTGCCAGTATGGCCGGGGCCAACGTCCTGACTTTC	CASMAGANVLTF
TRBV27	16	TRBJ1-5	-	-	TGTGCCAGCAGAATAGGGGGGGTTGGGGGGTACCAGCCCCAGCATTTT	CASRIGGVGGYQPQHF
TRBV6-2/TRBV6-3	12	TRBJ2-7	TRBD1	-	TGTGCCAGCAACCCAGGACAGGGCGAGCAGTACTTC	CASNPGQGEQYF
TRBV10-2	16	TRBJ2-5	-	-	TGCGCCAGCAGTGACCTTGGAGGGGGCCGTACAGAGACCCAGTACTTC	CASSDLGGGRTETQYF
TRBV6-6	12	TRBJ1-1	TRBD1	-	TGTGCCAGCAGTCAAGGACAGGGTGACGCTTTCTTT	CASSQGQGDAFF
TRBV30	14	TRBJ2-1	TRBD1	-	TGTGCCTGGATTCACAGGGGGCGGTCCAATGAGCAGTTCTTC	CAWIHRGRSNEQFF
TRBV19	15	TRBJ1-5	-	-	TGTGCCAGTAGTACCAGTGGGGGGGGCAATCAGCCCCAGCATTTT	CASSTSGGGNQPQHF
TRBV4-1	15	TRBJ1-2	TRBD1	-	TGCGCCAGCAGCCCCTTGTTGGACAGGGGACGGAGCTACACCTTC	CASSPLLDRGRSYTF
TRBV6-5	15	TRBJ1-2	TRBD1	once	TGTGCCAGCAGTACTCGGGGACAGCCATCCTATGGCTACACCTTC	CASSTRGQPSYGYTF
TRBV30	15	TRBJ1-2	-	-	TGTGCCTGGGGAAAAACAGGCATCGCTAACTATGGCTACACCTTC	CAWGKTGIANYGYTF
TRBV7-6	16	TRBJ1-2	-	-	TGTGCCAGCAGCCTACTCCAGGGAAGAACTAACTATGGCTACACCTTC	CASSLLQGRTNYGYTF